The T cell receptor beta chain under discussion was sequenced for a study of blood T cell repertoires in COVID-19. Turning to the study itself: The United States, Italy and Spain provided the acute and convalescent COVID-19 samples. PBMCs, B-cell-depleted T cells, or T cells were the source of the cDNA or gDNA that made up the material.

The V gene lost 6 bases and the J gene lost 9 bases, with 12 bases spanning the gap. Looked up from germline, CDR1 is SEHNR and CDR2 is FQNEAQ (reference sequence). This CDR3 has 12 residues. In the authors' workflow: Researchers report that nucleated cell counts were estimated from reference gene primer amplification. Sequencing used immunoSEQ multiplex PCR; TCRdb keeps in-frame clones, though not all of them. From that table come the V and J calls and clone size; the DNA was used to work out D and trimming. The table shows around 150,000 clones, with roughly four fifths occurring only once. V and J are TRBV7-9 and TRBJ1-5, with a possible D match to TRBD1 (5 bases). The receptor comes from a woman older than 75 with acute or convalescent COVID-19. Sequencing was done on a sample of peripheral blood. CDR3 in DNA: TGTGCCAGCAGTGGGTTCCAGGGGCCCCAGCATTTT. Its translation is CASSGFQGPQHF.